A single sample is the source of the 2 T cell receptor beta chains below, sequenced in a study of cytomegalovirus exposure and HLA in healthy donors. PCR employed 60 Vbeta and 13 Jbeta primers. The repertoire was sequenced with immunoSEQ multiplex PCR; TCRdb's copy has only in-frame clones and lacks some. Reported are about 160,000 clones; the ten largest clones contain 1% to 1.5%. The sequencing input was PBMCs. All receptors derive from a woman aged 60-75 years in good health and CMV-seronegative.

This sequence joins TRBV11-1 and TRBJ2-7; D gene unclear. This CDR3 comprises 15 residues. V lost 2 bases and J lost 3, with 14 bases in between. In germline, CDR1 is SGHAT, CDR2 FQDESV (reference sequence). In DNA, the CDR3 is TGTGCCAGCAGCTTAAATTACGAGCGAGACTACGAGCAGTACTTC. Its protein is CASSLNYERDYEQYF.

The CDR3 is CASSQAGIQETQYF. For the CDR3, the DNA is TGTGCCAGCAGCCAAGCAGGGATCCAAGAGACCCAGTACTTC. The chain uses TRBV7-9 and TRBJ2-5, with D maybe TRBD1 (5 bases). V lost 5 bases, J lost 1 base, and 11 bases lay in between. CDR1 SEHNR and CDR2 FQNEAQ come from the germline V gene (reference sequence). This CDR3 spans 14 amino acids.